These T cell receptor beta chains were read from a single sample in a study of memory CD4+ T cells and cytomegalovirus serostatus. Method: immunoSEQ multiplex PCR; TCRdb's copy keeps in-frame clones and lacks some. The sample has more than 45,000 clones, 80% to 90% seen once; the top ten hold 1% to 1.2%. The sample comprised memory CD4+ T cells from blood. Source of these receptors: an adult in good health and CMV-seronegative. Each CDR3 is given without its conserved first and last residue.

length,V,J,CDR3
12,TRBV6-1,TRBJ1-2,ASSEWGQNYGYT
17,TRBV5-1,TRBJ1-2,ASSPLVPGQGSGRYGYT
11,TRBV5-1,TRBJ2-7,ASSLSAGWEQY
14,TRBV7-9,TRBJ2-7,ASSLGRDRGSYEQY
14,TRBV19,TRBJ2-1,ASSEQAGGAYNEQF
13,TRBV5-4,TRBJ1-1,ASSSRTAYTAEAF
16,TRBV2,TRBJ1-5,ASSEALFRGGGNQPQH
14,TRBV5-1,TRBJ2-2,ASSLGSGRADGELF
10,TRBV19,TRBJ1-1,ASTWFSTEAF
13,TRBV6-1,TRBJ2-7,ASTASVAATYEQY
15,TRBV5-1,TRBJ1-2,ASSIRDIYSGPYGYT
12,TRBV7-8,TRBJ1-2,ASSLDSALYGYT
9,TRBV20-1,TRBJ2-1,SAEFSNEQF
14,TRBV11-2,TRBJ1-1,ASSIRGDDVNTEAF
12,TRBV29-1,TRBJ1-1,SVGYGGLKTEAF
12,TRBV5-1,TRBJ2-7,ASSKDRAAYEQY
14,TRBV7-2,TRBJ1-2,ASSLGNTGANYGYT
12,TRBV7-2,TRBJ1-1,ASSRDWGNTEAF
13,TRBV7-2,TRBJ1-2,ASSLEGQTIYGYT
10,TRBV28,TRBJ2-5,ASSLSRRTQY
14,TRBV11-3,TRBJ2-1,ASSWGASGRYNEQF
13,TRBV6-5,TRBJ1-2,ASSFGDGAFYGYT
12,TRBV18,TRBJ1-2,ASSQDRGRGGYT
12,TRBV7-2,TRBJ1-2,ASSLALGDLGYT
11,TRBV4-1,TRBJ2-7,ASSQLTGGEQY
13,TRBV11-3,TRBJ2-7,ASSPGQGNSYEQY
14,TRBV7-6,TRBJ2-4,ASSLGTPSAKNIQY
14,TRBV27,TRBJ2-7,ASSRGTAGTTYEQY
12,TRBV6-5,TRBJ2-7,ASSYKGIFSEQY
14,TRBV5-4,TRBJ2-2,ASSLVGTGNTGELF
12,TRBV28,TRBJ2-5,ASSFATGGETQY
13,TRBV28,TRBJ1-4,ASSTGQALNEKLF
12,TRBV6-5,TRBJ1-5,ASTPPGGGQPQH
12,TRBV5-4,TRBJ1-1,ASSLAITDRRAF
12,TRBV30,TRBJ1-1,AWSLRQLNTEAF
11,TRBV5-4,TRBJ1-2,ASSYVAGNGYT
10,TRBV2,TRBJ2-7,ASGSNLNEQY
11,TRBV18,TRBJ2-1,ASSYRAPNEQF
11,TRBV30,TRBJ1-1,AWSVFRNTEAF
13,TRBV7-2,TRBJ1-3,AGRGQGRAGNTIY
14,TRBV28,TRBJ2-5,ASRPLGTSIRETQY
11,TRBV19,TRBJ1-2,ASSIKINYGYT
11,TRBV7-2,TRBJ1-1,ASSRQGGGEAF
11,TRBV5-1,TRBJ1-4,ASSLAQGGQLF
12,TRBV6-5,TRBJ1-1,ASSYGRGNTEAF
13,TRBV7-3,TRBJ2-3,ASSLTATVKDTQY
12,TRBV5-1,TRBJ1-6,ASSLTGYNSPLH
13,TRBV7-8,TRBJ1-3,ASSLEPNPGNTIY
12,TRBV7-9,TRBJ2-1,ASSNPRDTRRGF
11,TRBV4-2,TRBJ2-5,ASSLGYRETQY
16,TRBV6-1,TRBJ2-3,ASSGTSGIRSPTDTQY
14,TRBV7-9,TRBJ2-5,ASSLAKAGMGETQY
12,TRBV5-6,TRBJ2-5,ASSSPGTQETQY
14,TRBV9,TRBJ2-7,ASSPRASGRLDEQY
14,TRBV10-3,TRBJ1-2,AISESVPGTSHGYT
13,TRBV2,TRBJ1-5,ASSDPGTDNQPQH
10,TRBV19,TRBJ2-3,ASSPRSSQQY
15,TRBV5-4,TRBJ1-6,ASSPTRGRSHNSPLH
14,TRBV2,TRBJ1-1,ASSEGPGAQNTEAF